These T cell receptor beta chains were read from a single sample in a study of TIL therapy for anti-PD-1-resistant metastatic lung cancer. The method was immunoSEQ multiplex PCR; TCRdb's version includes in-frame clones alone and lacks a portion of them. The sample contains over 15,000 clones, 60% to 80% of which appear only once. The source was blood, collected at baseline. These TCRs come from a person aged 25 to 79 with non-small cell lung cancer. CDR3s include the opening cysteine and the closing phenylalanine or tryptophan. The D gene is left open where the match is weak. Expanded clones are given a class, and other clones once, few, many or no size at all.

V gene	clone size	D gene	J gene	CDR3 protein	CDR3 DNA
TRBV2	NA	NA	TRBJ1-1	CASSVALGTEAFF	TGTGCCAGCAGTGTTGCGTTAGGGACTGAAGCTTTCTTT
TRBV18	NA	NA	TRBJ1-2	CASNGMTEANYGYTF	TGTGCCAGCAACGGAATGACAGAGGCTAACTATGGCTACACCTTC
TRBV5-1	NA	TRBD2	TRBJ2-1	CASRREASGIYNEQFF	TGCGCCAGCAGAAGGGAGGCTAGCGGGATCTACAATGAGCAGTTCTTC
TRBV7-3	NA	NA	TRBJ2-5	CANPLAGETQYF	TGTGCCAACCCCCTTGCAGGAGAGACCCAGTACTTC
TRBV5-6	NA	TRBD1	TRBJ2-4	CASRDRTGVAKNIQYF	TGTGCCAGCAGGGACCGGACAGGGGTAGCCAAAAACATTCAGTACTTC
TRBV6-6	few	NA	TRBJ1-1	CASRQDGNTEAFF	TGTGCCAGCAGACAAGACGGGAACACTGAAGCTTTCTTT
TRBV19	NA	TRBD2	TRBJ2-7	CASSPGLAGYEQYF	TGTGCCAGTAGCCCGGGACTAGCGGGTTACGAGCAGTACTTC
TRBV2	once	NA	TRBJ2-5	CASKVEWQETQYF	TGTGCCAGCAAGGTGGAGTGGCAAGAGACCCAGTACTTC
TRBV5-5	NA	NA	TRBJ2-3	CASSLRGPSTDTQYF	TGTGCCAGCAGCTTGAGGGGCCCTTCCACAGATACGCAGTATTTT
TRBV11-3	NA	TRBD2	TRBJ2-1	CASSKRGSGSRGEQFF	TGTGCCAGCAGCAAGAGGGGGAGCGGGAGTCGGGGTGAGCAGTTCTTC
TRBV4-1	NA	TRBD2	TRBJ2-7	CASRPGTSVSYEQYF	TGCGCCAGCAGACCCGGGACTAGTGTTTCCTACGAGCAGTACTTC
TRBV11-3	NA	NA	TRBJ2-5	CASSLGSNQETQYF	TGTGCCAGCAGCTTAGGTTCTAACCAAGAGACCCAGTACTTC
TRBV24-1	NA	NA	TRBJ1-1	CATQGYNTEAFF	TGTGCCACTCAGGGGTACAACACTGAAGCTTTCTTT
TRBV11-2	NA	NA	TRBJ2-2	CASNGPVTGELFF	TGTGCCAGCAACGGTCCCGTCACCGGGGAGCTGTTTTTT
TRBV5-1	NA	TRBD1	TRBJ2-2	CASSLGDSPNTGELFF	TGCGCCAGCAGCTTGGGGGACAGTCCTAACACCGGGGAGCTGTTTTTT
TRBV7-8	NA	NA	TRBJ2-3	CASSRLGLASTDTQYF	TGTGCCAGCAGCCGGCTGGGACTTGCTAGCACAGATACGCAGTATTTT
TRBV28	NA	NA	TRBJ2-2	CASRDTRIGELFF	TGTGCCAGCCGGGACACCCGAATCGGGGAGCTGTTTTTT
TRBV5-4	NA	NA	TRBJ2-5	CASSLQVGREETQYF	TGTGCCAGCAGCTTGCAGGTGGGGCGGGAAGAGACCCAGTACTTC
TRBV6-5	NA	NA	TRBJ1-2	CASSSPRGSNYGYTF	TGTGCCAGCAGTTCACCTAGGGGCAGCAACTATGGCTACACCTTC
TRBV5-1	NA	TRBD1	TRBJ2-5	CASSLSRGQGETQYF	TGCGCCAGCAGCTTATCGAGGGGGCAGGGAGAGACCCAGTACTTC
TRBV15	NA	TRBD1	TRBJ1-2	CATSRDTGQGMGYTF	TGTGCCACCAGCAGAGATACGGGACAGGGTATGGGCTACACCTTC
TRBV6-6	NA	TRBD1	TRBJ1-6	CATRGGNSPLHF	TGTGCCACCAGGGGGGGAAATTCACCCCTCCACTTT
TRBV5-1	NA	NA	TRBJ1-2	CASSLSGRVGTF	TGCGCCAGCAGCTTGAGCGGGAGGGTTGGCACCTTC
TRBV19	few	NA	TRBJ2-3	CASSKFGGDTQYF	TGTGCCAGTAGTAAGTTCGGAGGGGATACGCAGTATTTT
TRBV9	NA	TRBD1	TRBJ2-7	CASSVGGRTGGYEQYF	TGTGCCAGCAGCGTAGGTGGAAGGACAGGGGGCTACGAGCAGTACTTC
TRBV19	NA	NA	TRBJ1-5	CASSINQGRNQPQHF	TGTGCCAGTAGTATTAATCAGGGCAGAAATCAGCCCCAGCATTTT
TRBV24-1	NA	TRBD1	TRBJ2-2	CATGQPNTGELFF	TGTGCCACGGGACAGCCGAACACCGGGGAGCTGTTTTTT
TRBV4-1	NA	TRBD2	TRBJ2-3	CASSPRLAGGQGTDTQYF	TGCGCCAGCAGCCCGCGACTAGCGGGAGGGCAAGGGACAGATACGCAGTATTTT
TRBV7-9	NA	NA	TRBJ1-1	CASTPVLSYTEAFF	TGTGCCAGCACCCCAGTGCTCAGTTACACTGAAGCTTTCTTT
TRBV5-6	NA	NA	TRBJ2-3	CASTSLTPSTDTQYF	TGTGCCAGCACCTCCCTGACCCCTAGCACAGATACGCAGTATTTT
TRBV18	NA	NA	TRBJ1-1	CASSLSGTEAFF	TGTGCCAGCTCACTTTCAGGCACTGAAGCTTTCTTT
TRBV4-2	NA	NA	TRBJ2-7	CASSQDRQTPMRSYEQYF	TGTGCCAGCAGCCAAGATAGACAGACTCCTATGCGATCCTACGAGCAGTACTTC
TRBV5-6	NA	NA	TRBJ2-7	CASSLGGNYEQYF	TGTGCCAGCAGCTTGGGTGGCAACTACGAGCAGTACTTC
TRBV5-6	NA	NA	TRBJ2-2	CASSLGGSKTGELFF	TGTGCCAGCAGCTTGGGGGGGAGTAAAACCGGGGAGCTGTTTTTT
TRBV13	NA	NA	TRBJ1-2	CASSYGNREVYGYTF	TGTGCCAGCAGTTATGGGAACAGGGAAGTTTATGGCTACACCTTC
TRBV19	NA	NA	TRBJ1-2	CASSIDFVKGGYTF	TGTGCCAGTAGTATTGACTTTGTGAAAGGAGGCTACACCTTC
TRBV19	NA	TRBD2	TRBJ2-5	CASRWSSGGVETQYF	TGTGCCAGTAGATGGTCCAGCGGGGGGGTGGAGACCCAGTACTTC
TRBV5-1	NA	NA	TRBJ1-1	CASSLVLGNPEAFF	TGCGCCAGCAGCTTGGTCTTAGGGAACCCTGAAGCTTTCTTT
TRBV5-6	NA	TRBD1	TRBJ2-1	CASSLIGTGNEQFF	TGTGCCAGCAGCCTAATCGGGACAGGGAATGAGCAGTTCTTC
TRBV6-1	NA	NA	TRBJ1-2	CASSESVRIYGYTF	TGTGCCAGCAGTGAATCTGTCAGGATCTATGGCTACACCTTC
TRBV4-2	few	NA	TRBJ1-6	CASSLETVSNSPLHF	TGTGCCAGCAGCCTCGAGACAGTCTCTAATTCACCCCTCCACTTT
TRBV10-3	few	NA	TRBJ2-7	CAISEPGTLSSYEQYF	TGTGCCATCAGTGAGCCCGGGACTCTCAGCTCCTACGAGCAGTACTTC
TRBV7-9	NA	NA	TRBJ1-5	CASSLVNQPQHF	TGTGCCAGCAGCTTAGTGAATCAGCCCCAGCATTTT
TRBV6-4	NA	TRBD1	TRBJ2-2	CASSDSPDRVVGELFF	TGTGCCAGCAGTGACTCCCCGGACAGGGTCGTCGGGGAGCTGTTTTTT
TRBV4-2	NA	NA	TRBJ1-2	CASSQDFGREGGYTF	TGTGCCAGCAGCCAAGATTTCGGCAGGGAGGGTGGCTACACCTTC